Presented here are 2 T cell receptor beta chains from one specimen sequenced in a study of response to subunit inactivated influenza vaccine. TCRdb recomputed calls from the RT-PCR reads with MiXCR, one row per CDR3 protein. The table shows under 950,000 distinct CDR3 sequences, with approximately 21% occurring only once. Sequencing used PBMCs from blood, obtained around 5 days after vaccination. These receptors came from a man aged 45-65 years who received an inactivated influenza vaccine.

This clonotype was recorded a few times. This chain joins TRBV20-1 and TRBJ2-5; 12 bases match TRBD2. The CDR3 consists of 15 residues. Trimming at V came to 6 bases and at J to 2 bases, leaving 7 bases not matched to a gene. Germline V gene sequence: CDR1 DFQATT, CDR2 SNEGSKA (reference sequence). CDR3 region: CSARTSGTEQETQYF. The DNA of the CDR3 is TGCAGTGCGCGGACTAGCGGGACCGAACAAGAGACCCAGTACTTC.

This clonotype was detected a few times. This rearrangement joins TRBV27 to TRBJ2-1, with 7 nucleotides matching TRBD2. CDR1 and CDR2 (germline): MNHEY, SMNVEV (reference sequence). V lost 6 bases to trimming and J lost 4 bases; unmatched junction nucleotides: 9. The CDR3 covers 15 residues. The DNA of the CDR3 is TGTGCCAGCAGGCGGGGCGGGGGTTCTTACAATGAGCAGTTCTTC. The encoded protein is CASRRGGGSYNEQFF.